Listed here are 32 T cell receptor beta chains from one sample, sequenced in a study of blood T cells in healthy people across ages. A J-beta primer mix and a sample-barcoded 5' primer were used in a second PCR of roughly 6 to 12 cycles. From the 5' RACE reads, TCRdb called clonotypes with MiXCR, one entry per CDR3 protein. The repertoire holds 700,000 to 950,000 distinct CDR3 sequences, with 58% as singletons. Material for sequencing was blood. These receptors came from a man in his thirties or forties in good health.

This clonotype appeared many times. V usage is TRBV12-3 or TRBV12-4 and J usage is TRBJ2-1; 14 bases agree with TRBD2. This CDR3 is built from 13 residues. V lost 5 bases to trimming and J lost 15 bases; unmatched junction nucleotides: 6. CDR3 protein: CASSKGTSGSPFF. The CDR3, as DNA: TGTGCCAGCAGTAAGGGGACTAGCGGGAGTCCGTTCTTC.

This chain joins TRBV20-1 and TRBJ2-7; 7 nucleotides agree with TRBD2. Germline V gene sequence: CDR1 DFQATT, CDR2 SNEGSKA (reference sequence). The CDR3 extends over 16 amino acids. V shed 0 bases and J 3 bases; nucleotides not matched to a gene: 11. CDR3 sequence reads: CSARDPGSGAYYEQYF. The CDR3 region has the DNA TGCAGTGCTAGAGATCCGGGAAGCGGGGCCTACTACGAGCAGTACTTC.

The V and J genes are TRBV18 and TRBJ2-3; 11 bases fit TRBD2. The ends lost 8 bases at V and 4 bases at J; junction bases unmatched: 5. Germline V gives CDR1 KGHSH, CDR2 LQKENI. CDR3 length: 14 residues. CDR3: CASAGTSGSDTQYF. DNA for the CDR3: TGTGCCAGCGCCGGGACTAGCGGTTCAGATACGCAGTATTTT.

This clonotype came up many times. One junction end does not reproduce the germline sequence, and a read error may be involved. The rearrangement joins TRBV7-2 to TRBJ1-1; unclear D gene. Germline V gene lookup returns CDR1 SGHTA and CDR2 FQGNSA. The CDR3 is 13 amino acids. CDR3 DNA sequence: TGTGCCAGCAGTTTAGCGGGGAACACTGAAGCTTTCTTT. This sequence encodes CASSLAGNTEAFF.

This clonotype was recorded only once. The chain carries TRBV28 and TRBJ1-5; D unclear. The V gene lost 9 bases and the J gene lost 2 bases, with 11 bases spanning the gap. From germline, CDR1 is MDHEN and CDR2 SYDVKM. CDR3 length: 13 amino acids. DNA of the CDR3: TGTGCCAGTGACCCCGGACGCAATCAGCCCCAGCATTTT. Translation: CASDPGRNQPQHF.

V is TRBV30 and J is TRBJ2-4, with D unclear. The DNA end favors TRBJ2-5, so the J call may be wrong. Germline V gene lookup returns CDR1 GTSNPN and CDR2 SVGIG (reference sequence). The CDR3 length is 12 residues. The CDR3 is CAWSRAGETQYF. In DNA, the CDR3 is TGTGCCTGGAGTCGTGCTGGAGAGACCCAGTACTTC.

The chain is built from TRBV11-3 and TRBJ2-7; D is ambiguous. V was cut by 1 base and J by 8 bases, with 9 bases left in between. The CDR3 spans 12 residues. CDR1 and CDR2 (germline): SGHNT, YENEEA. This CDR3 is CASSLGVGKQYF. The CDR3, as DNA: TGTGCCAGCAGCTTAGGGGTTGGGAAGCAGTACTTC.

This clonotype showed up just once. The V call is TRBV7-8, the J call TRBJ1-6, with a possible D match to TRBD1 (5 bases). Trimming removed 5 bases at V and 6 bases at J, with 11 bases between. The CDR3 is made up of 14 amino acids. In germline, CDR1 is SGHVS, CDR2 FQNEAQ. CDR3 amino acids: CASSQRQTNSPLHF. CDR3 nucleotides: TGTGCCAGCAGCCAAAGACAGACTAATTCACCCCTCCACTTT.

CDR3 sequence (DNA): TGCGCCAGCAGCCGAGGACAGGGGGTTGAGGAAGAGACCCAGTACTTC. Translated, it gives CASSRGQGVEEETQYF. The chain recombines TRBV4-3 with TRBJ2-5; TRBD1 aligns across 10 bases. Germline CDR1 reads LGHNA; CDR2 reads YSLEER. The CDR3 has 16 amino acids. The V gene end was trimmed by 4 bases and the J gene end by 3 bases; junction bases not matched to a gene: 8.

The chain joins TRBV2 to TRBJ1-5; TRBD1 might be the D (5 bases). Per the germline V gene, CDR1 is SNHLY and CDR2 is FYNNEI. V was clipped by 3 bases and J by 8 bases, with 8 bases between them. The CDR3 is made up of 12 amino acids. In DNA form, the CDR3 reads TGTGCCAGCAGTGACAGGGTAAAGCCCCAGCATTTT. Translating it yields CASSDRVKPQHF.

The CDR3 region is CAWGDRVFNQPQHF. CDR3 DNA: TGTGCCTGGGGGGACAGGGTGTTTAATCAGCCCCAGCATTTT. This chain links TRBV30 with TRBJ1-5, with TRBD1 matching over 9 bases. Germline V gene lookup returns CDR1 GTSNPN and CDR2 SVGIG (reference sequence). This CDR3 has 14 amino acids. The V segment lost 5 bases and the J segment 4 bases; nucleotides outside the gene matches: 6.

CDR3 nucleotide sequence: TGCGCCAGCAGCCTCGGGGGGGCCCATTTCACAGATACGCAGTATTTT. Translating it yields CASSLGGAHFTDTQYF. The rearrangement joins TRBV5-1 to TRBJ2-3, with TRBD2 matching over 8 bases. J lost 2 bases, V lost 4 bases, and 9 bases had no gene match. The CDR3 extends over 16 amino acids. CDR1 SGHRS and CDR2 YFSETQ come from the germline V gene.

This clonotype was detected only a few times. The rearrangement joins TRBV29-1 to TRBJ1-2; tentatively, D is TRBD1 (6 bases). This CDR3 is built from 12 residues. The V end lost 0 bases, the J end lost 6 bases, and 8 bases lay between the germline ends. The germline V gene encodes CDR1 SQVTM and CDR2 ANQGSEA. Here the CDR3 DNA reads TGCAGCGTTGAAGACCACAGGGATGGCTACACCTTC. Its translation: CSVEDHRDGYTF.

This chain uses TRBV2 with TRBJ2-7; D call uncertain. V was cut by 5 bases and J by 2 bases, with 16 bases left in between. The CDR3 runs to 15 residues. Per germline, CDR1 SNHLY and CDR2 FYNNEI. The CDR3 sequence: CASSRSAGEAYEQYF. The CDR3 DNA reads TGTGCCAGCAGTCGATCGGCAGGCGAAGCCTACGAGCAGTACTTC.

CDR3 in amino acids: CASSPEGLNEKLFF. The CDR3 DNA follows: TGTGCCAGCTCACCTGAAGGGCTCAATGAAAAACTGTTTTTT. The chain has TRBV18 and TRBJ1-4; D call uncertain. The germline V gene has CDR1 KGHSH and CDR2 LQKENI. Trimming removed 3 bases from V and 5 bases from J, with 10 bases in between. This CDR3 has 14 amino acids. The variable domain in full, completed from reference TRBV18 and TRBJ1-4, reads NAGVMQNPRHLVRRRGQEARLRCSPMKGHSHVYWYRQLPEEGLKFMVYLQKENIIDESGMPKERFSAEFPKEGPSILRIQQVVRGDSAAYFCASSPEGLNEKLFFGSGTQLSVL.

This clonotype showed up just once. This chain connects TRBV27 to TRBJ2-5; no definite D call. The end of the DNA is better explained by TRBJ2-7, so the J call may be wrong. The CDR3 sequence is 15 residues long. Germline-derived CDR1 and CDR2 are MNHEY and SMNVEV (reference sequence). The CDR3 region has the DNA TGTGCCAGCAGTCCCAGCGCAGGCGCCCCCGCCGAGCAGTACTTC. This gives the protein CASSPSAGAPAEQYF.

This clonotype has a count of ten or more. This chain links TRBV3-1 with TRBJ1-2; 8 nucleotides agree with TRBD1. Germline CDR1 and CDR2: LGHDT and YNNKEL (reference sequence). This CDR3 has 16 residues. Trimming at V came to 3 bases and at J to 4 bases, leaving 10 bases not matched to a gene. Written as DNA, the CDR3 is TGTGCCAGCAGCCACAGGGGGCAACCTGAAATCTATGGCTACACCTTC. This gives the protein CASSHRGQPEIYGYTF. The variable domain in full, completed from reference TRBV3-1 and TRBJ1-2, reads DTAVSQTPKYLVTQMGNDKSIKCEQNLGHDTMYWYKQDSKKFLKIMFSYNNKELIINETVPNRFSPKSPDKAHLNLHINSLELGDSAVYFCASSHRGQPEIYGYTFGSGTRLTVV.

The chain is built from TRBV27 and TRBJ2-7, with D possibly TRBD2 on 5 matching bases. This CDR3 region has 18 residues. Germline CDR1 MNHEY, CDR2 SMNVEV (reference sequence). V gave up 4 bases and J gave up 0 bases, with 22 bases separating them. The CDR3 DNA sequence: TGTGCCAGCAGTTCGACCCCCACTAGTCCCCCGAGCTCCTACGAGCAGTACTTC. The encoded protein is CASSSTPTSPPSSYEQYF.

The V and J genes are TRBV29-1 and TRBJ2-5; 8 bases match TRBD1. V gave up 0 bases and J gave up 4 bases; unmatched junction bases: 4. Germline V gives CDR1 SQVTM, CDR2 ANQGSEA. This CDR3 has 14 residues. The CDR3 loop is CSVEETGGRETQYF. As DNA, the CDR3 is TGCAGCGTTGAAGAAACAGGGGGTCGAGAGACCCAGTACTTC.

The CDR3 loop reads CATSRPPYEQYF. CDR3 DNA sequence: TGTGCCACCAGCCGGCCCCCCTACGAGCAGTACTTC. The rearrangement joins TRBV15 to TRBJ2-7; the D is unclear. CDR3 length: 12 amino acids. Germline CDR1 is LNHNV and CDR2 is YYDKDF (reference sequence). Trimming pared 5 bases from V and 2 bases from J, leaving 7 bases between.

The chain is built from TRBV7-2 and TRBJ1-2; D is perhaps TRBD1 (6 bases). CDR3 size: 16 residues. V shed 5 bases and J shed 4 bases, with 20 bases lying between them. CDR1 SGHTA and CDR2 FQGNSA come from the germline V gene. CDR3 nucleotides: TGTGCCAGCAGCCCGGAAAGGGGGAATTTCGGCTATGGCTACACCTTC. As protein: CASSPERGNFGYGYTF.

The V and J genes are TRBV20-1 and TRBJ2-3; TRBD1 agrees at 8 bases. This CDR3 spans 14 amino acids. V lost 6 bases, J lost 1 base, and 6 bases stayed unmatched. The V gene's germline CDR1 is DFQATT and CDR2 SNEGSKA (reference sequence). The CDR3 DNA is TGCAGTGCGCTGACAGGGGTGGGCACAGATACGCAGTATTTT. Translation: CSALTGVGTDTQYF.

The J gene is TRBJ2-3, the V gene TRBV7-9; TRBD1 is a possible D gene (6 bases). From germline, CDR1 is SEHNR and CDR2 FQNEAQ (reference sequence). Trimming cost V 6 bases and J 2 bases, with 15 bases left between them. The CDR3 spans 15 residues. The CDR3 sequence is CASRWTAQVTDTQYF. The CDR3 DNA follows: TGTGCCAGCAGGTGGACAGCACAAGTCACAGATACGCAGTATTTT.

The chain couples TRBV10-3 to TRBJ1-4, with 7 positions matching TRBD1. Germline CDR1 is ENHRY and CDR2 is SYGVKD. Germline trimming cut 11 bases from V and 0 bases from J; bases unmatched to any gene: 6. This CDR3 comprises 14 residues. The CDR3 DNA sequence: TGTGCCGCCAGTCAGGGGGCAACTAATGAAAAACTGTTTTTT. Translating gives CAASQGATNEKLFF.

The J gene is TRBJ2-5, the V gene TRBV7-2; D might be TRBD1 (5 bases). This CDR3 is 13 amino acids long. In germline, CDR1 is SGHTA, CDR2 FQGNSA. V was pared by 5 bases and J by 7 bases, with 14 bases between. The DNA for the CDR3 is TGTGCCAGCAGCCCAGGGCCCCGTGGGACCCAGTACTTC. The encoded protein is CASSPGPRGTQYF.

A few counts support this clonotype. The CDR3 reads CATSPRDRGDNEQFF. The CDR3 nucleotides are TGTGCCACCAGCCCCCGGGACAGGGGAGACAATGAGCAGTTCTTC. This chain links TRBV24-1 with TRBJ2-1; 10 positions agree with TRBD1. V shed 7 bases, J shed 5 bases, and the junction held 7 bases outside the gene matches. Germline V gene sequence: CDR1 KGHDR, CDR2 SFDVKD. The length of the CDR3 is 15 residues.

V gene TRBV20-1 combines with J gene TRBJ2-1; the D gene is possibly TRBD2 (5 bases). The CDR3 has 12 residues. Germline V gene data show CDR1 as DFQATT and CDR2 as SNEGSKA (reference sequence). Trimming shortened V by 7 bases and J by 6 bases, and 13 bases separated the two germline ends. Here the CDR3 DNA reads TGCAGTGGGGCCCGGGGAGTCAATGAGCAGTTCTTC. Its protein is CSGARGVNEQFF.

The V and J genes are TRBV5-1 and TRBJ2-5; no clear D. V was clipped by 1 base and J by 3 bases, with 13 bases between them. CDR3 size: 15 residues. From germline, CDR1 is SGHRS and CDR2 YFSETQ. The CDR3 DNA sequence: TGCGCCAGCAGCTTGCAACCGACGGAAGAAGAGACCCAGTACTTC. Residues: CASSLQPTEEETQYF.

This clonotype was counted only a few times. This chain uses TRBV20-1 with TRBJ1-2; D is uncertain. In germline, CDR1 is DFQATT, CDR2 SNEGSKA (reference sequence). The CDR3 spans 14 residues. Trimming removed 7 bases from V and 5 bases from J, with 20 bases in between. The CDR3 region is CSVPTDGSSYGYTF. The CDR3 DNA sequence: TGCAGTGTCCCCACGGACGGCTCCTCATATGGCTACACCTTC.

In its sample, this clonotype was seen a few times. This chain joins TRBV20-1 and TRBJ2-7; TRBD2 agrees at 7 bases. The tail of the sequence fits TRBJ2-5 better, so the J call may be wrong. This CDR3 region has 14 residues. Per the germline V gene, CDR1 is DFQATT and CDR2 is SNEGSKA (reference sequence). The CDR3 DNA is TGCAGTGCTAGAGATGTCCAGGGAGGGGAGACCCAGTACTTC. Its translation is CSARDVQGGETQYF.

This clonotype was counted a single time. V and J are TRBV4-1 and TRBJ1-4, with a weak D call TRBD1 (5 bases). The CDR3 has 16 amino acids. From germline, CDR1 is MGHRA and CDR2 YSYEKL. V gave up 3 bases and J gave up 3 bases, with 14 bases separating them. CDR3 amino acids: CASSQAQRGPNEKLFF. The CDR3 DNA follows: TGCGCCAGCAGCCAGGCTCAGCGGGGACCTAATGAAAAACTGTTTTTT.

The chain has TRBV20-1 and TRBJ1-2, with D possibly TRBD1 on 5 matching bases. The CDR3 spans 15 residues. Per the germline V gene, CDR1 is DFQATT and CDR2 is SNEGSKA (reference sequence). Trimming removed 0 bases from V and 6 bases from J, with 17 bases in between. This CDR3 reads CSARDLGGTADGYTF. CDR3 sequence (DNA): TGCAGTGCTAGAGATTTGGGGGGGACTGCTGATGGCTACACCTTC.